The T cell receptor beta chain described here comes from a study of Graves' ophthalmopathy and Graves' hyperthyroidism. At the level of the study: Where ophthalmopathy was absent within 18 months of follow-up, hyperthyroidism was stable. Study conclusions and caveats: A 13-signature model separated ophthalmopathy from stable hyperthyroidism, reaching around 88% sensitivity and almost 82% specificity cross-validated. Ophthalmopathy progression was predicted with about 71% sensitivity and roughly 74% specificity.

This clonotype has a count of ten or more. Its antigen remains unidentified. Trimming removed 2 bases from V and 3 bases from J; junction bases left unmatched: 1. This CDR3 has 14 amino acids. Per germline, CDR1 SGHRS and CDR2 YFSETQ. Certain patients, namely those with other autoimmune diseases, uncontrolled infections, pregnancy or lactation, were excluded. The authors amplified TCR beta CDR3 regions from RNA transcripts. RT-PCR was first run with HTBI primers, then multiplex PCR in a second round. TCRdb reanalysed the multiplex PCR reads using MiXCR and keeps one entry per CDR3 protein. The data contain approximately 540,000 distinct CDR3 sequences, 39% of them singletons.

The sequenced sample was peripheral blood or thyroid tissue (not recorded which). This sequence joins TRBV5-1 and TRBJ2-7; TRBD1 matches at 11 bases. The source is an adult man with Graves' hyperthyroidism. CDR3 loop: CASSFGTGGYEQYF. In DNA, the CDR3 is TGCGCCAGCAGCTTCGGGACAGGGGGCTACGAGCAGTACTTC.